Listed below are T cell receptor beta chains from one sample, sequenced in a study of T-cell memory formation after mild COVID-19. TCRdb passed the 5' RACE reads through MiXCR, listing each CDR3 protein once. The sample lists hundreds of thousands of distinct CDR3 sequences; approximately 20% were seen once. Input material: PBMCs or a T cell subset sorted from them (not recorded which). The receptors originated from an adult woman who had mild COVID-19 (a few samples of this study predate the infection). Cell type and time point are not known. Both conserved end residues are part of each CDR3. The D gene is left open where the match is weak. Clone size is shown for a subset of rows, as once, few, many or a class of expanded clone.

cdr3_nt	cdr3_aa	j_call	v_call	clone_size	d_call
TGTGCCAGCAGTGCCCACAAAACAGGGGGCGCGGGTGGCTACACCTTC	CASSAHKTGGAGGYTF	TRBJ1-2	TRBV6-6	-	TRBD1
TGTGCCTGGAGTCGCCGGGCCTCGGGCTATGAGCAGTTCTTC	CAWSRRASGYEQFF	TRBJ2-1	TRBV30	few	-
TGTGCCAGCAGCCCGATAAGTACGGGGGGTGAGACTGAAGCTTTCTTT	CASSPISTGGETEAFF	TRBJ1-1	TRBV7-9	few	-
TGTGCCAGCAGCCCGAGCGGGACCACAGATACGCAGTATTTT	CASSPSGTTDTQYF	TRBJ2-3	TRBV11-3	-	TRBD2
TGTGCCAGCAGCTTAATTACCGAATCGAACACCGGGGAGCTGTTTTTT	CASSLITESNTGELFF	TRBJ2-2	TRBV7-6	-	-
TGTGCCAGCAGTTATTCCGGGGCCACACCAGATACGCAGTATTTT	CASSYSGATPDTQYF	TRBJ2-3	TRBV12-3/TRBV12-4	-	-
TGTGCCAGCAGCTTTTCTCTGACTGACTATGGCTACACCTTC	CASSFSLTDYGYTF	TRBJ1-2	TRBV5-4	few	-
TGTGCCAGCAGCTCGCTTCGGGGGGGAAACATTCAGTACTTC	CASSSLRGGNIQYF	TRBJ2-4	TRBV7-2	many	TRBD2
TGCAGCGCGGGGGCCAGCCACGAGACCCAGTACTTC	CSAGASHETQYF	TRBJ2-5	TRBV29-1	-	-
TGCGCCAGCAGCCAAGATCTGACTAGTAAAGGGTACGAGCAGTACTTC	CASSQDLTSKGYEQYF	TRBJ2-7	TRBV4-3	few	-
TGTGCCAGCAGCCTTCTGGGCACGGGGACTGAAGCTTTCTTT	CASSLLGTGTEAFF	TRBJ1-1	TRBV5-6	-	-
TGTGCCAGCAGCGTAGACAGGGTAGCAGATACGCAGTATTTT	CASSVDRVADTQYF	TRBJ2-3	TRBV9	few	-
TGTGCCAGCACCCTAGCGGGGGACAGTAATCAGCCCCAGCATTTT	CASTLAGDSNQPQHF	TRBJ1-5	TRBV7-9	-	TRBD1
TGTGCCAGCAGCCCCGGCCCTGAAGCTTTCTTT	CASSPGPEAFF	TRBJ1-1	TRBV6-2/TRBV6-3	few	-
TGTGCCAGCAGCTTAAGCCCCTCAGCCCTACGGTCCTACAATGAGCAGTTCTTC	CASSLSPSALRSYNEQFF	TRBJ2-1	TRBV7-9	-	-
TGCGCCAGCAGCTTGGCTAGCACCTATTACACTGAAGCTTTCTTT	CASSLASTYYTEAFF	TRBJ1-1	TRBV5-1	few	-
TGTGCCAGCAGTTATGGTAACAGTTACCAAGAGACCCAGTACTTC	CASSYGNSYQETQYF	TRBJ2-5	TRBV6-5	few	-
TGCAGCGTTGAGGGGACTGTCCCATCTGGGGCCAACGTCCTGACTTTC	CSVEGTVPSGANVLTF	TRBJ2-6	TRBV29-1	few	-
TGTGCCAGGGGGAGCCGGGACAGAGCTTACGAGCAGTACTTC	CARGSRDRAYEQYF	TRBJ2-7	TRBV12-3/TRBV12-4	many	TRBD1
TGTGCCAGCAGTCAGGGTAGACACAATGAGCAGTTCTTC	CASSQGRHNEQFF	TRBJ2-1	TRBV7-9	few	-
TGTGCCAGCAGCCACGGGACGGAGGACATCTACGAGCAGTACTTC	CASSHGTEDIYEQYF	TRBJ2-7	TRBV7-9	-	-
TGTGCCAGCGGACAGGGGGCAACTAATGAAAAACTGTTTTTT	CASGQGATNEKLFF	TRBJ1-4	TRBV7-8	few	TRBD1
TGCAGCGCTCAAGTCGTCGTGGACGGCTACAATGAGCAGTTCTTC	CSAQVVVDGYNEQFF	TRBJ2-1	TRBV29-1	-	-
TGTGCCAGCAGTTCTTTCGCAAGCCCTCCAGGGCAGTACTTC	CASSSFASPPGQYF	TRBJ2-7	TRBV28	few	-
TGTGCCAGCAGCCCCCTCCGCGGTGGGTCCACTGAAGCTTTCTTT	CASSPLRGGSTEAFF	TRBJ1-1	TRBV7-9	-	-
TGTGCCAGCAGCCCCTGGGCTTTCGCGAACACCGGGGAGCTGTTTTTT	CASSPWAFANTGELFF	TRBJ2-2	TRBV7-3	few	-
TGTGCCAGCAGCGTTGGGGGGCGCGCAGATACGCAGTATTTT	CASSVGGRADTQYF	TRBJ2-3	TRBV5-6	-	-
TGTGCCAGCAGCTTAAGCCAGGTGTTTGGAGCTTTCTTT	CASSLSQVFGAFF	TRBJ1-1	TRBV7-3	many	-
TGTGCCAGTAGTAGTGGGCCGGGCACTGAAGCTTTCTTT	CASSSGPGTEAFF	TRBJ1-1	TRBV19	-	-
TGTGCCAGCAGTTTAGGGGATACTATACTATATGGCTACACCTTC	CASSLGDTILYGYTF	TRBJ1-2	TRBV12-3/TRBV12-4	-	-
TGCAGTGCTAGTAGGGGACAGGGGATGGGTGAGCAGTTCTTC	CSASRGQGMGEQFF	TRBJ2-1	TRBV20-1	few	TRBD1
TGTGCCAGCAGCCTCTGGGGGGGGTCCAGCTACGAGCAGTACTTC	CASSLWGGSSYEQYF	TRBJ2-7	TRBV12-3/TRBV12-4	few	TRBD2
TGTGCCAGCAGACACACCGGGACAGGGGGTGACGAGCAGTACTTC	CASRHTGTGGDEQYF	TRBJ2-7	TRBV6-5	few	TRBD1
TGTGCCAGCAGTTACGATAGGGTTGGTGAAGCTTTCTTT	CASSYDRVGEAFF	TRBJ1-1	TRBV6-5	-	-
TGTGCCAGCAGCTTTCAGGGGCTGGTCAATGAGCAGTTCTTC	CASSFQGLVNEQFF	TRBJ2-1	TRBV7-6	-	-
TGTGCCAGCAGCCAAGGGACGAACTATGGCTACACCTTC	CASSQGTNYGYTF	TRBJ1-2	TRBV3-1	-	-
TGTGCCAGCAGCACCACGGACAGGCTGAACACTGAAGCTTTCTTT	CASSTTDRLNTEAFF	TRBJ1-1	TRBV11-2	-	TRBD1
TGCGCCAGCAGCCAAGATTTGGGGGGCCTGGACACTGAAGCTTTCTTT	CASSQDLGGLDTEAFF	TRBJ1-1	TRBV4-3	-	-
TGTGCCAGCAGCTCCCAAGGGTCGGTTATCACTGAAGCTTTCTTT	CASSSQGSVITEAFF	TRBJ1-1	TRBV7-9	-	-
TGTGCCAGCAGTTACTCACGGAGGCCCGAATTGAACACTGAAGCTTTCTTT	CASSYSRRPELNTEAFF	TRBJ1-1	TRBV6-6	few	-
TGCAGTGCTAGTGCGGGAGCCCCTGACACCGGGGAGCTGTTTTTT	CSASAGAPDTGELFF	TRBJ2-2	TRBV20-1	many	TRBD2
TGTGCCAGCAGCTTACATGGACAGGCACTGGACTATGGCTACACCTTC	CASSLHGQALDYGYTF	TRBJ1-2	TRBV7-2	few	TRBD1
TGTGCCAGCAGCTTGCGGTCCGGTGGTGGCTACACCTTC	CASSLRSGGGYTF	TRBJ1-2	TRBV5-5	few	-
TGCGCCAGCAGTGGTGGGACTGCTCCATACAATGAGCAGTTCTTC	CASSGGTAPYNEQFF	TRBJ2-1	TRBV5-1	few	-
TGCAGTGCTACAGACAGGGCCCATCAGCCCCAGCATTTT	CSATDRAHQPQHF	TRBJ1-5	TRBV20-1	-	TRBD1
TGTGCCATCAGTAACATTGGGACTAGCGGAAAAGAGACCCAGTACTTC	CAISNIGTSGKETQYF	TRBJ2-5	TRBV10-3	few	TRBD2
TGTGCCAGCAGCTTAGGGCCCTCGGGTGGGCAGTACTTC	CASSLGPSGGQYF	TRBJ2-7	TRBV7-8	many	-
TGTGCCAGCAGTTCTGGCCCCGAGGACACTGAAGCTTTCTTT	CASSSGPEDTEAFF	TRBJ1-1	TRBV7-6	-	-
TGTGCCAGCAGCCAAGACCTCCCCTCCTACGAGCAGTACTTC	CASSQDLPSYEQYF	TRBJ2-7	TRBV3-1	few	-
TGTGCCAGCAGCGCACTTACAGGGGGCGAGGTGTCGCGGCCACCCCTCCACTTT	CASSALTGGEVSRPPLHF	TRBJ1-6	TRBV9	-	TRBD1
TGTGCCAGCAGCTTGGCGCCGTACAATGAGCAGTTCTTC	CASSLAPYNEQFF	TRBJ2-1	TRBV5-5	few	-